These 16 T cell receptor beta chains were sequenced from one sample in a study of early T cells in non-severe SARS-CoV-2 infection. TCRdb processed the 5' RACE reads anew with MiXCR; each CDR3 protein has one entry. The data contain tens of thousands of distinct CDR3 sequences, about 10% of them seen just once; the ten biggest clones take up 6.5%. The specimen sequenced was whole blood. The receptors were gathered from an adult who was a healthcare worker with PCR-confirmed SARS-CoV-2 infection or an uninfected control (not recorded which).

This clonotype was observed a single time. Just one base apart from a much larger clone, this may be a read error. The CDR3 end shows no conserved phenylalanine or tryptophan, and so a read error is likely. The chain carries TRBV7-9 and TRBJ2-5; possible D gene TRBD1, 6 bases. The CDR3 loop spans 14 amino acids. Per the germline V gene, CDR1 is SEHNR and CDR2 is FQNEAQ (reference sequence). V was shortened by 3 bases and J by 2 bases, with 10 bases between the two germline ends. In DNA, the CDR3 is TGTGCCAGCAGCTTGTCGCAGGGGCAAGAGACCCAGTACTAC. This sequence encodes CASSLSQGQETQYY.

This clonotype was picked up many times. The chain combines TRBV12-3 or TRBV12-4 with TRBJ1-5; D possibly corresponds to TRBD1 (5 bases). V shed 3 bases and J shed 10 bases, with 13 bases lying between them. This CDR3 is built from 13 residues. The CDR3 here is CASSFLGEHPQHF. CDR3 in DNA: TGTGCCAGCAGTTTTTTAGGGGAACACCCCCAGCATTTT.

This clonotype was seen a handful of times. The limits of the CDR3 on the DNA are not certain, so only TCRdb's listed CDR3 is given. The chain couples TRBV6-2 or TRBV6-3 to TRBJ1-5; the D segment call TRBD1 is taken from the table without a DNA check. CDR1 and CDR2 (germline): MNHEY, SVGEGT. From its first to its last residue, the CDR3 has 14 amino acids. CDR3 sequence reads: CASSAEGRILAQHF.

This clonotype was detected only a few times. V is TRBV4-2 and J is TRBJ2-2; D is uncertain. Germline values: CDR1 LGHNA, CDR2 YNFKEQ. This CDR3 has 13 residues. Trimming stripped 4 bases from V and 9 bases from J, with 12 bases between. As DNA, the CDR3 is TGTGCCAGCAGCCCAGTTGGAGATTGGGAGCTGTTTTTT. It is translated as CASSPVGDWELFF.

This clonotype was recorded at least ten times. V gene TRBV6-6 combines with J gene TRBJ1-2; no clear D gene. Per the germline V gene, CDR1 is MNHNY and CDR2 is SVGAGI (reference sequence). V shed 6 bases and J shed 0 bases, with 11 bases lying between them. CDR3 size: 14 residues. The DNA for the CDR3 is TGTGCCAGCAGACCCGGAGGATCTAACTATGGCTACACCTTC. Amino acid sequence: CASRPGGSNYGYTF.

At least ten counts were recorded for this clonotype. CDR3 protein: CSAAGTYSDTQYF. In DNA, the CDR3 is TGCAGTGCTGCCGGGACTTATTCAGATACGCAGTATTTT. The rearrangement joins TRBV20-1 to TRBJ2-3; the D gene is possibly TRBD2 (6 bases). The CDR3 is made up of 13 amino acids. CDR1 is DFQATT, CDR2 SNEGSKA, per germline (reference sequence). Trimming stripped 5 bases from V and 4 bases from J, with 13 bases between.

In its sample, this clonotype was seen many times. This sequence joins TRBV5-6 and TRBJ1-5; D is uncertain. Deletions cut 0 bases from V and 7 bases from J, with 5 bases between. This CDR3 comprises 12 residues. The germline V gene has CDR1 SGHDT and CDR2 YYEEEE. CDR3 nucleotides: TGTGCCAGCAGCTTGGAAGGGCAGCCCCAGCATTTT. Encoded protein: CASSLEGQPQHF.

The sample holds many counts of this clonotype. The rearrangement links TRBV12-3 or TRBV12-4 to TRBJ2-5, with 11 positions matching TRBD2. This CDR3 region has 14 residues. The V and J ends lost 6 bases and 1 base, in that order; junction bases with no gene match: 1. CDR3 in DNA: TGTGCCAGCAGGGGACTAGCGGCCCAAGAGACCCAGTACTTC. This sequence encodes CASRGLAAQETQYF.

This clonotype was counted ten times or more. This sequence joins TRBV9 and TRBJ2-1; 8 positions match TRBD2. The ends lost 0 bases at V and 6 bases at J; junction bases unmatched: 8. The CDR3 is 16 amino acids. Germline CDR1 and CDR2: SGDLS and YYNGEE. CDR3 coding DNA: TGTGCCAGCAGCGTAGGGGGCCTAGCGGGCCTCAATGAGCAGTTCTTC. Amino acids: CASSVGGLAGLNEQFF.

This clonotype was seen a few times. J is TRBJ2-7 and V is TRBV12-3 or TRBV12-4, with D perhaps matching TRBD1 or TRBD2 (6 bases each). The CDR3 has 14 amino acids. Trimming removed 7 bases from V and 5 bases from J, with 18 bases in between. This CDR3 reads CASTKGGGGNEQYF. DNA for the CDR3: TGTGCCAGCACCAAAGGGGGTGGAGGGAACGAGCAGTACTTC.

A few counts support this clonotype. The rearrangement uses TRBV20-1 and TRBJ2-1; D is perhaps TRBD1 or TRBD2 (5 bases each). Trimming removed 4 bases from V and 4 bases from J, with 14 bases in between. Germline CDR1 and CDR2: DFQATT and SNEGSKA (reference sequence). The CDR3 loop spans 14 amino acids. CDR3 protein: CSATRDPIYNEQFF. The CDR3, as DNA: TGCAGTGCTACCCGGGACCCGATTTACAATGAGCAGTTCTTC.

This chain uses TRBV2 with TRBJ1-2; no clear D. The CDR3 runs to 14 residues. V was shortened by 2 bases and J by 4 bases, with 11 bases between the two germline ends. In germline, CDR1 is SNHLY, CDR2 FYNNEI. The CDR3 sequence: CASSELSRVYGYTF. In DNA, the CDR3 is TGTGCCAGCAGTGAACTGAGCCGGGTCTATGGCTACACCTTC.

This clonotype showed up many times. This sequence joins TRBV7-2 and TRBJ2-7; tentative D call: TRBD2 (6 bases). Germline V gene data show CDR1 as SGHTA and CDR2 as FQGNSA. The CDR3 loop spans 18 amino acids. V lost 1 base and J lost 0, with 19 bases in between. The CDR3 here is CASSLGIGGNTFSYEQYF. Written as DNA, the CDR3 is TGTGCCAGCAGCTTAGGCATCGGCGGGAATACCTTCTCCTACGAGCAGTACTTC.

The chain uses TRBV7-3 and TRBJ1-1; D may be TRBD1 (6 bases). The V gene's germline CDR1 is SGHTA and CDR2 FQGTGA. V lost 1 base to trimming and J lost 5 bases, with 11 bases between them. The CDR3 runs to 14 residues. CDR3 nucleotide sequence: TGTGCCAGCAGCTTAAGGATCACAGGGACTGAAGCTTTCTTT. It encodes CASSLRITGTEAFF.

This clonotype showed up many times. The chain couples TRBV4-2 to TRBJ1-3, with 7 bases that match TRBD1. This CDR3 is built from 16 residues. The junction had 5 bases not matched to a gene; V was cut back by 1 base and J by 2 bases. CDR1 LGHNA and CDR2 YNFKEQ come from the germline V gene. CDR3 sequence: CASSQVVRGTGNTIYF. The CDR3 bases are TGTGCCAGCAGCCAAGTTGTCAGGGGGACTGGAAACACCATATATTTT.

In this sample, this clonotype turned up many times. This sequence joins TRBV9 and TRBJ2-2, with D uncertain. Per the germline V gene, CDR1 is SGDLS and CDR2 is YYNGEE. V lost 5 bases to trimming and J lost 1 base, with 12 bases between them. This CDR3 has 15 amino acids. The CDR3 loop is CASRTFDVNTGELFF. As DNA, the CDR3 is TGTGCCAGCAGGACATTTGACGTGAACACCGGGGAGCTGTTTTTT. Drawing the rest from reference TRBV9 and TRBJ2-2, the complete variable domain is DSGVTQTPKHLITATGQRVTLRCSPRSGDLSVYWYQQSLDQGLQFLIQYYNGEERAKGNILERFSAQQFPDLHSELNLSSLELGDSALYFCASRTFDVNTGELFFGEGSRLTVL.